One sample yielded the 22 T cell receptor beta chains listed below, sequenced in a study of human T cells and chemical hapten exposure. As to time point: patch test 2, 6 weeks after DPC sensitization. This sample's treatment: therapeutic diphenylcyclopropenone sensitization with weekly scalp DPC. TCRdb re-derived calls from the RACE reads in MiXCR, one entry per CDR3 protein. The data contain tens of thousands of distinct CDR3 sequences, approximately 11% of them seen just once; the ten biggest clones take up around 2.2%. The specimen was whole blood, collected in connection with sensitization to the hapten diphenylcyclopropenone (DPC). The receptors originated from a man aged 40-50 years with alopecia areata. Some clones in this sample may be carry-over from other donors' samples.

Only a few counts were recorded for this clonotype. CDR3: CASSIGTGGWLDYGYTF. Written as DNA, the CDR3 is TGCGCCAGCAGCATTGGGACAGGGGGCTGGCTGGACTATGGCTACACCTTC. The chain uses TRBV5-1 and TRBJ1-2, with 12 bases fitting TRBD1. The J segment lost 3 bases and the V segment lost 4 bases, leaving 10 bases of the junction unmatched. The CDR3 is 17 residues long. Germline-derived CDR1 and CDR2 are SGHRS and YFSETQ.

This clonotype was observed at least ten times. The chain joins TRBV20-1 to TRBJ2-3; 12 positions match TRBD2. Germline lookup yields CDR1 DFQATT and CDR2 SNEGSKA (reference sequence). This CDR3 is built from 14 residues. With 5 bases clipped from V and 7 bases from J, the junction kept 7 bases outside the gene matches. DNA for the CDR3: TGCAGTGCTGGTCTAGCGGGAGGGCTCTATACGCAGTATTTT. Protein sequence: CSAGLAGGLYTQYF.

The CDR3 sequence is CSARVGPILFF. The CDR3 bases are TGCAGTGCTAGAGTGGGACCGATCCTGTTTTTT. The chain uses TRBV20-1 and TRBJ1-4, with a weak D call TRBD1 (5 bases). Trimming removed 1 base at V and 14 bases at J, with 11 bases between. CDR1 DFQATT and CDR2 SNEGSKA come from the germline V gene (reference sequence). This CDR3 comprises 11 residues.

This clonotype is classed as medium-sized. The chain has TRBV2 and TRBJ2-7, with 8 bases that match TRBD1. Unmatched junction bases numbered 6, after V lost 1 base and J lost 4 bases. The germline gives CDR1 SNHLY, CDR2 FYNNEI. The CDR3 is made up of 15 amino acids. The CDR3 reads CASSEGAQGAYEQYV. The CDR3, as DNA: TGTGCCAGCAGTGAAGGGGCGCAGGGGGCGTACGAGCAGTACGTC.

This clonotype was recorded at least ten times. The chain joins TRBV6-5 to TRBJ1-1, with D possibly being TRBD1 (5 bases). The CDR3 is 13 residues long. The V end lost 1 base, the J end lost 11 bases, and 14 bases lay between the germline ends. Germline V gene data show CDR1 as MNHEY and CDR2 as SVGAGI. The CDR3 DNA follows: TGTGCCAGCAGTTACTATTCGTCAGGGAGGGCTTTCTTT. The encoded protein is CASSYYSSGRAFF.

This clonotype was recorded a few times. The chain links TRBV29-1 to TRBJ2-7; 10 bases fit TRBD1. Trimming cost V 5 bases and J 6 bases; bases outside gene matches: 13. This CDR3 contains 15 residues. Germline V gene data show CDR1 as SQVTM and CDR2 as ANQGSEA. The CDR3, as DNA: TGCAGCGTTAGAGGGGTAGGGACAGGGGCATCCGAGCAGTACGTC. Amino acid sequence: CSVRGVGTGASEQYV.

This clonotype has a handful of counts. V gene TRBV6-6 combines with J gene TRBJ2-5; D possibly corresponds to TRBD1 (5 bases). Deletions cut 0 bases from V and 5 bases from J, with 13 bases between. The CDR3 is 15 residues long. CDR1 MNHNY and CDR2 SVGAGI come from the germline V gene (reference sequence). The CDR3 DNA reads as TGTGCCAGCAGTTACTCGACAGCCCGGGCGGAGACCCAGTACTTC. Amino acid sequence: CASSYSTARAETQYF.

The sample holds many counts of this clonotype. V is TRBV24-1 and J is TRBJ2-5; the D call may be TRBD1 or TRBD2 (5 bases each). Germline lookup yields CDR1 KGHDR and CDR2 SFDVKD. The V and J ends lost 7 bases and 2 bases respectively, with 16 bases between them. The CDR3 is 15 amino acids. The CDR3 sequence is CATSQPGRPQETQYF. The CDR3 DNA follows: TGTGCCACCAGCCAACCGGGACGACCTCAAGAGACCCAGTACTTC.

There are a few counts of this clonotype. The CDR3 sequence is CASSYSRTTVEQYV. In DNA form, the CDR3 reads TGTGCCAGCAGTTACTCGAGGACTACGGTTGAGCAGTACGTC. The rearrangement uses TRBV6-5 and TRBJ2-7; D perhaps matches TRBD2 (6 bases). The length of the CDR3 is 14 residues. Germline V gives CDR1 MNHEY, CDR2 SVGAGI. V gave up 0 bases and J gave up 7 bases, with 13 bases separating them.

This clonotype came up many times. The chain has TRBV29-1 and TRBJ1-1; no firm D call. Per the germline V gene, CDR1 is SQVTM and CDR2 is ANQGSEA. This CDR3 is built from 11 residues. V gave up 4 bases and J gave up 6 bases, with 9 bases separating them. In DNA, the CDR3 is TGCAGCGTTGTGTCAGCGGCTGAAGCTTTCTTT. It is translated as CSVVSAAEAFF.

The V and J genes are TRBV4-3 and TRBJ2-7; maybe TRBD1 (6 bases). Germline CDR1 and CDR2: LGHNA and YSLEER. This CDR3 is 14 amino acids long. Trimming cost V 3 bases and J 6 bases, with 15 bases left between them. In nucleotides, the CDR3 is TGCGCCAGCAGCCAGGCTGGGGACATTTGCGAGCAGTACGTC. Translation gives CASSQAGDICEQYV.

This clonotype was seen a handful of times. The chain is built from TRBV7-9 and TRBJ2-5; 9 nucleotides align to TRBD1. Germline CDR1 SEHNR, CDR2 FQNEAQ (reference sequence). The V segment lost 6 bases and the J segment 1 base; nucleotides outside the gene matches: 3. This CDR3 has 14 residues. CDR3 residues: CASRPTGGQETQYF. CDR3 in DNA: TGTGCCAGCAGGCCGACAGGGGGCCAAGAGACCCAGTACTTC.

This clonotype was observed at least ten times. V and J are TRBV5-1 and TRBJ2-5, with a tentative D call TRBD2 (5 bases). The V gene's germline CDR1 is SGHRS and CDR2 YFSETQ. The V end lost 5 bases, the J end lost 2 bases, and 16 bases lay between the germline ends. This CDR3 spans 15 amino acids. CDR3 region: CASSRGLTHQETQYF. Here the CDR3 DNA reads TGCGCCAGCAGTCGAGGGCTGACCCATCAAGAGACCCAGTACTTC. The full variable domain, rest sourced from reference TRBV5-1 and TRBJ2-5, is KAGVTQTPRYLIKTRGQQVTLSCSPISGHRSVSWYQQTPGQGLQFLFEYFSETQRNKGNFPGRFSGRQFSNSRSEMNVSTLELGDSALYLCASSRGLTHQETQYFGPGTRLLVL.

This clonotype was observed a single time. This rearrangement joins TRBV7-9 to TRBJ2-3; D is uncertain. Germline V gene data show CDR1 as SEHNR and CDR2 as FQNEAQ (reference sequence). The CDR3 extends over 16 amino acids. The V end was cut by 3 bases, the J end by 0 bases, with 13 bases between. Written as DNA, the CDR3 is TGTGCCAGCAGCTTTTGGTGGACCGCTAGCACAGATACGCAGTATTTT. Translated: CASSFWWTASTDTQYF.

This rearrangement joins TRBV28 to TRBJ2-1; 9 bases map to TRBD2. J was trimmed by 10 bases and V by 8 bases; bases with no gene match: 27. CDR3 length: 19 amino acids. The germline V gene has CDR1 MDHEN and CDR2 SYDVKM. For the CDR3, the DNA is TGTGCCAGCCCTCCCCCCCACCTGACCGGGGCGGGAGGGAACGGGGAGCAGTTCTTC. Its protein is CASPPPHLTGAGGNGEQFF.

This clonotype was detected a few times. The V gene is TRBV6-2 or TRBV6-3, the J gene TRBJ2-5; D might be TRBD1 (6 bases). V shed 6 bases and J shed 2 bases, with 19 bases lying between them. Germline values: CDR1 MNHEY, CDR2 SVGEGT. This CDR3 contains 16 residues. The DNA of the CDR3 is TGTGCCAGCAGACATCCTCTGGACAGTATACAAGAGACCCAGTACTTC. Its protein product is CASRHPLDSIQETQYF.

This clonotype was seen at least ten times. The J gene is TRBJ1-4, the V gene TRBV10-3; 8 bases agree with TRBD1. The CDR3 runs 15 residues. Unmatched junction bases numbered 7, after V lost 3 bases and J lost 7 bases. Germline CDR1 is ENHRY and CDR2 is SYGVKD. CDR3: CAISDSTGEGEKLFF. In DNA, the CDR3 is TGTGCCATCAGTGACTCGACAGGGGAGGGTGAAAAACTGTTTTTT.

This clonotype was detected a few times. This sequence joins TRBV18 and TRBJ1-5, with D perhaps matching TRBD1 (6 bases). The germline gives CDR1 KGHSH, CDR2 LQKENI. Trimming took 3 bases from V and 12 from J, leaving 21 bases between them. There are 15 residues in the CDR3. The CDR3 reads CASSPGMNRQDLQHF. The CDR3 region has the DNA TGTGCCAGCTCACCGGGTATGAATCGACAGGACCTCCAGCATTTT.

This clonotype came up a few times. The CDR3 sequence: CASSKGIRLVTYEQYV. CDR3 in DNA: TGTGCCAGCAGCAAAGGTATACGACTAGTGACCTACGAGCAGTACGTC. This rearrangement joins TRBV21-1 to TRBJ2-7; TRBD2 is taken as the D call from the table, unchecked against the DNA. TRBV21-1 is marked as a pseudogene. This CDR3 has 16 amino acids.

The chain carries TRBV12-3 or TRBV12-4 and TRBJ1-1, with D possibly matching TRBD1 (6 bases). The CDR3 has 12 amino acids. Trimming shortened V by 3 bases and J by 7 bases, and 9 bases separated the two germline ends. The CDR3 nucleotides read TGTGCCAGCAGTTTCACAGGGTTTGAAGCTTTCTTT. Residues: CASSFTGFEAFF.

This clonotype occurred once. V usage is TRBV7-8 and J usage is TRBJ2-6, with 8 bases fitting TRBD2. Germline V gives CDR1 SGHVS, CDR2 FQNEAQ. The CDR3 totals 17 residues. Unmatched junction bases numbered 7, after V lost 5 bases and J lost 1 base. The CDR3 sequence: CASSGAGVRSGANVLTF. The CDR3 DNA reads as TGTGCCAGCAGCGGAGCGGGAGTTAGATCTGGGGCCAACGTCCTGACTTTC.

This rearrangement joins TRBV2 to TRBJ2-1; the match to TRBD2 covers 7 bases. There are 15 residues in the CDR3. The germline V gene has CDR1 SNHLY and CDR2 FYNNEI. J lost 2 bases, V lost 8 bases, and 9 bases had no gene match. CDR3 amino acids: CASRLTSETYNEQFF. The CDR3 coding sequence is TGTGCCAGCCGTCTTACTAGCGAAACCTACAATGAGCAGTTCTTC. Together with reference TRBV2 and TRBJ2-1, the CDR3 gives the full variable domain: EPEVTQTPSHQVTQMGQEVILRCVPISNHLYFYWYRQILGQKVEFLVSFYNNEISEKSEIFDDQFSVERPDGSNFTLKIRSTKLEDSAMYFCASRLTSETYNEQFFGPGTRLTVL.